What follows describes a single T cell receptor (beta chain). As a fraction of the sample, this clonotype is medium-sized (0.01 to 0.1%). The antigen this receptor binds is unknown. Per-nucleotide qualities are absent, and no much larger clonotype sits a single base away. Sequencing took place on an Illumina MiSeq. Using fastp at Q25 and MiXCR, TCRdb reprocessed the public reads and kept productive beta chains. Here each entry gathers all rows of one CDR3 protein and keeps the most common genes and DNA. The sample table lists 2,500 to 3,500 distinct CDR3 sequences, 16% of them with a count of one. The ten largest clones capture around 5.8% of the sample. This record comes from a study of liver allograft versus peripheral blood T cells (dated by TCRdb to 2019 to 2021). Context from the whole study: In liver transplant recipients, the study looked at T cell receptor repertoires in the peripheral blood and set them against the repertoires found within the transplanted livers.

Study-level results and caveats: T cell receptor repertoires inside liver allografts were reported to be different from the repertoires detected in peripheral blood.

The TCR originated in a human patient who had a liver transplant. Some T cells may derive from the graft donor when a transplant has been performed.

The DNA sequence is as follows: TGTGCCACCGTGGTCGCGCCACTCGGAAACACCATATATTTT. This sequence encodes CATVVAPLGNTIYF. The chain is assembled from TRBV24-1 and TRBJ1-3; the D gene cannot be resolved reliably. The CDR3 holds 14 amino acids from the cysteine to the phenylalanine. Here the CDR3 DNA is all that survives: 42 bases in frame from base 1. Deletion took 9 bases off V and 4 bases off J, with a span of 15 bases between the germline ends. The germline V gene provides CDR1 KGHDR and CDR2 SFDVKD.